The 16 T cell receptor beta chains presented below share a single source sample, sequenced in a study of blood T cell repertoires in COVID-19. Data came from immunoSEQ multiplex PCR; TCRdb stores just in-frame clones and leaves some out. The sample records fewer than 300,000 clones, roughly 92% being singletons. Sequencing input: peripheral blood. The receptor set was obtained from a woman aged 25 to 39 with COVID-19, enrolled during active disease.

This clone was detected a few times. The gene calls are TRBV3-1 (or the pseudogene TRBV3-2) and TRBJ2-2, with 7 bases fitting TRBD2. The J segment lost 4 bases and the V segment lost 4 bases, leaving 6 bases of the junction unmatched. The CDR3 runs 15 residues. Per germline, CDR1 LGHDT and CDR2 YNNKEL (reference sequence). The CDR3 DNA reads TGTGCCAGCAGCCCCGGACTAGTTAGCACCGGGGAGCTGTTTTTT. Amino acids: CASSPGLVSTGELFF.

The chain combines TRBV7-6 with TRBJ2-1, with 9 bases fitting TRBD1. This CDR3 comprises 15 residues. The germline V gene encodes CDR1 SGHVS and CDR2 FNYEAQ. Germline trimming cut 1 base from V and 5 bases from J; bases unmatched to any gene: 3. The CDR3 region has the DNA TGTGCCAGCAGCTTAGTAGGGACAGGGAACAATGAGCAGTTCTTC. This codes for CASSLVGTGNNEQFF.

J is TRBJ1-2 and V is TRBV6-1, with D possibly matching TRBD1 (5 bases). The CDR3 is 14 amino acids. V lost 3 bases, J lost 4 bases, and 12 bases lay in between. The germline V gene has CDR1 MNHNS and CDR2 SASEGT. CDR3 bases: TGTGCCAGCAGTGAGGGGGGGACCGGCTATGGCTACACCTTC. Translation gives CASSEGGTGYGYTF.

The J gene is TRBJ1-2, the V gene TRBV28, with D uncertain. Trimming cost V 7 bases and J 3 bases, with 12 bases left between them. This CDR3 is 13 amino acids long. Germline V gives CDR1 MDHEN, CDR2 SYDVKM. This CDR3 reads CASKTSRDYGYTF. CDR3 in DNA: TGTGCCAGCAAAACGTCGCGGGACTATGGCTACACCTTC.

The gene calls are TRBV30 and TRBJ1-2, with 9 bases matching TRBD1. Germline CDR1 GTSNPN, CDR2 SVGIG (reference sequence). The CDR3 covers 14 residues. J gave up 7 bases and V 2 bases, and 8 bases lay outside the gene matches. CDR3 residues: CAWSLTTGGSGYTF. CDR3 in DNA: TGTGCCTGGAGTCTTACCACAGGGGGCAGTGGCTACACCTTC.

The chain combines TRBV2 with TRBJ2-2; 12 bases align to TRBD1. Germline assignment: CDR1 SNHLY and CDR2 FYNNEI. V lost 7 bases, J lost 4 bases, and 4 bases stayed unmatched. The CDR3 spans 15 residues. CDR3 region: CASKRDRGLTGELFF. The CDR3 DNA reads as TGTGCCAGCAAGAGGGACAGGGGGCTCACCGGGGAGCTGTTTTTT.

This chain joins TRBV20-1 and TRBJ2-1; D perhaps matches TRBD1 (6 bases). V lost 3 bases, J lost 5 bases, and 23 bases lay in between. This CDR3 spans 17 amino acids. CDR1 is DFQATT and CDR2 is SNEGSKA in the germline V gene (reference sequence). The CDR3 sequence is CSASPARGVRVDNEQFF. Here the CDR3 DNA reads TGCAGTGCTAGTCCCGCCAGGGGCGTGAGGGTAGACAATGAGCAGTTCTTC.

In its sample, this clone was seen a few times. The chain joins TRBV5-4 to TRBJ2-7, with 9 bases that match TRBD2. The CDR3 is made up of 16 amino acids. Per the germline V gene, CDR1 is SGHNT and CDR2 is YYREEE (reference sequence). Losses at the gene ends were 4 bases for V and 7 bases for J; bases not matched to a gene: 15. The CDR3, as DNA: TGTGCCAGCAGCCTCCGGATGGCGGGAGGGCCAGGTGAGCAGTACTTC. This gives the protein CASSLRMAGGPGEQYF.

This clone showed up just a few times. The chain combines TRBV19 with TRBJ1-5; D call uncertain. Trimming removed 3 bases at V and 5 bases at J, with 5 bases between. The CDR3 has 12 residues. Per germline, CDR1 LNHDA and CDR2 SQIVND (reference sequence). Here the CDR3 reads CASSIEYQPQHF. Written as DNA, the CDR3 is TGTGCCAGTAGTATCGAGTATCAGCCCCAGCATTTT.

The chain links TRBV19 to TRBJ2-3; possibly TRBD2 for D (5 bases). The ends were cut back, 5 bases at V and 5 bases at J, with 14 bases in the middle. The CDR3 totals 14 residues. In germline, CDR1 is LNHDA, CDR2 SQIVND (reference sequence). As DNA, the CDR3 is TGTGCCAGTAGTCCTCGAGAGGGTGGAGATACGCAGTATTTT. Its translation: CASSPREGGDTQYF.

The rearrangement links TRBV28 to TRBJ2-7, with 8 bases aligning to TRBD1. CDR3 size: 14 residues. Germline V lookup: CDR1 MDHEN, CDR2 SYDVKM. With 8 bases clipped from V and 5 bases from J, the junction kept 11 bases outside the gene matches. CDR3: CASGMGQENNEQYF. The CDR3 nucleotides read TGTGCCAGCGGAATGGGACAGGAAAACAACGAGCAGTACTTC.

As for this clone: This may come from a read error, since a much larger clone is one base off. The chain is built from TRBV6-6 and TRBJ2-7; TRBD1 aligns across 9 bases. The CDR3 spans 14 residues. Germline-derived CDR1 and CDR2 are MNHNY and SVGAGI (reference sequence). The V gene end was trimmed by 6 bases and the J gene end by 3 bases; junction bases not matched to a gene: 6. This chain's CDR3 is CASSSGQGFYEQYF. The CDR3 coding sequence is TGTGCCAGCAGCTCGGGACAGGGTTTCTACGAGCAGTACTTC.

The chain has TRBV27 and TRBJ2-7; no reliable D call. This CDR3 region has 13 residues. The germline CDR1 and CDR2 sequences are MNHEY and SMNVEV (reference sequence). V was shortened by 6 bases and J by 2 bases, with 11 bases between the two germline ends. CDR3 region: CASREPATYEQYF. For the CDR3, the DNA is TGTGCCAGCAGAGAACCAGCGACCTACGAGCAGTACTTC.

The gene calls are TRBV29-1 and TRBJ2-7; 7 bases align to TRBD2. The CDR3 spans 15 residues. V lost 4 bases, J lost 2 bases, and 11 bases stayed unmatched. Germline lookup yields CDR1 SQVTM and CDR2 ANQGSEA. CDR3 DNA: TGCAGCGTTGGGGGGGGGACGGAAAAGCCCTACGAGCAGTACTTC. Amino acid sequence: CSVGGGTEKPYEQYF.

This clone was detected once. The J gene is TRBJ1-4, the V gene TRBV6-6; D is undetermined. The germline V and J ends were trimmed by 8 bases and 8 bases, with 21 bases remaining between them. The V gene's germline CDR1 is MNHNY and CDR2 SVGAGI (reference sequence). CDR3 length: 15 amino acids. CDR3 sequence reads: CASCPQVENREKLFF. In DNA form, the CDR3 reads TGTGCCAGCTGTCCCCAGGTAGAAAATCGAGAAAAACTGTTTTTT.

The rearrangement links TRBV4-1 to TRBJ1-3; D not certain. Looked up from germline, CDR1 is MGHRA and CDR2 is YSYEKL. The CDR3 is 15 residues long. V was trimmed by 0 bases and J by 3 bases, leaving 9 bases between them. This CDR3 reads CASSQDPGIGNTIYF. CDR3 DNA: TGCGCCAGCAGCCAAGATCCGGGGATTGGAAACACCATATATTTT.